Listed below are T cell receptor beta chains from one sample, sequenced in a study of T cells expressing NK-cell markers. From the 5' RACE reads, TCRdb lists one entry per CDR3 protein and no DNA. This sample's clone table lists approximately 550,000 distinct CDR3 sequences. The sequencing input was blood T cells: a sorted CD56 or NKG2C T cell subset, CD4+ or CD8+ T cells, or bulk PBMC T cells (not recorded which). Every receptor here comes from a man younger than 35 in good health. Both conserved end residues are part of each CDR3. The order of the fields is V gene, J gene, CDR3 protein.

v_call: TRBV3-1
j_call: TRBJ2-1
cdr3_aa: CASSQERLLTSGSNNEQFF

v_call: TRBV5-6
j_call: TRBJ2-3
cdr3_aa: CASSLPGRVHTDTQYF

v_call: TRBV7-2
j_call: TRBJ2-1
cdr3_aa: CASSLAKGNEQFF

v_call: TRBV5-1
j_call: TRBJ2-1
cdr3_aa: CASSTREGVSNEQFF

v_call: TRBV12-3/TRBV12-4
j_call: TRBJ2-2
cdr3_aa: CASSPGRQGRGTGELFF

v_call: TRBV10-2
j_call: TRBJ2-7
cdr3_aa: CASSESGSGRAWGYEQYF

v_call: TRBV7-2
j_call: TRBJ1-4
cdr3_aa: CASSWRAVGEKLFF

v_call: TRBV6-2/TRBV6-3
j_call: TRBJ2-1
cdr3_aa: CASSYWVSLAGVGQFF

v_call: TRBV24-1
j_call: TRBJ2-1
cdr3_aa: CATRGTGGSYNEQFF

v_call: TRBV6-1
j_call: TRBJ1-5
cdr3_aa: CASRADGKRNQPQHF

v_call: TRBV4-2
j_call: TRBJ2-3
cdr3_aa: CASSQDGSGRVTDTQYF

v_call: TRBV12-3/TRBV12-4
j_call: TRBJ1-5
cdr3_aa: CASNGDSDQPQHF

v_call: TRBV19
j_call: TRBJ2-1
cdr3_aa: CASSLAGNFNEQFF

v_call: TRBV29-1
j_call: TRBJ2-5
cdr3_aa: CSARAGQQETQYF